This record concerns one T cell receptor beta chain sequence. Its specificity is not known. Donors likely had unrecorded immune exposures despite being nominally healthy when sampled. Use of 60 Vbeta and 13 Jbeta primers characterized the PCR. This table comes from immunoSEQ multiplex PCR, and its TCRdb copy is limited to in-frame clones, with some not included. Of tens of thousands of clones in the sample, roughly 81% were seen once. CDR1 is LNHNV, CDR2 YYDKDF, per germline (reference sequence). V lost 0 bases to trimming and J lost 4 bases, with 9 bases between them. There are 15 residues in the CDR3. The data derive from a study of cytomegalovirus exposure and HLA in healthy donors. About the study: There were some 81 million unique TCRs (from HLA-typed donors) in an early data release. The study, taken as a whole, reports: When presence/absence was analysed, sequencing depth was taken to be roughly uniform across donors.

The clonotype was recovered from a woman aged 30 to 39 in good health and CMV-seronegative. The chain is built from TRBV15 and TRBJ2-2; tentative D call: TRBD2 (6 bases). Material for sequencing was PBMCs. This chain's CDR3 is CATSRDILATGELFF. Here the CDR3 DNA reads TGTGCCACCAGCAGAGATATACTAGCCACCGGGGAGCTGTTTTTT.